The clone carrying this TCR beta chain occurred many times. Its antigen remains unidentified. Among the patients, aged 18 to 65, hyperthyroidism was newly diagnosed and had lasted under 2 months. Using RNA transcripts as the source, TCR beta CDR3 regions were amplified. The TCR CDR3 first-round RT-PCR relied on the HTBI primer set. TCRdb processed the multiplex PCR reads anew with MiXCR; each CDR3 protein has one entry. Among roughly 290,000 distinct CDR3 sequences listed, roughly 13% were seen once. These data originate in a study of T cells in Graves' hyperthyroidism and ophthalmopathy. The study, taken as a whole, reports: The model's output predicted ophthalmopathy at a median of about 5.9 months prior to onset.

Germline CDR1 and CDR2: MNHEY and SMNVEV (reference sequence). The CDR3 consists of 15 residues. Between the trimmed V and J ends, which lost 5 bases and 0 bases, there was a span of 8 bases. The genes are TRBV27 and TRBJ2-6; no clear D. The material sequenced was blood. The receptor comes from a woman younger than 45 with Graves' hyperthyroidism that later progressed to Graves' ophthalmopathy. In DNA form, the CDR3 reads TGTGCCAGCAGTCGAGACCTCTCTGGGGCCAACGTCCTGACTTTC. It encodes CASSRDLSGANVLTF. Together with reference TRBV27 and TRBJ2-6, the CDR3 gives the full variable domain: EAQVTQNPRYLITVTGKKLTVTCSQNMNHEYMSWYRQDPGLGLRQIYYSMNVEVTDKGDVPEGYKVSRKEKRNFPLILESPSPNQTSLYFCASSRDLSGANVLTFGAGSRLTVL.